Following are 29 T cell receptor beta chains from one sample sequenced in a study of blood T cell repertoires in COVID-19. The assay was immunoSEQ multiplex PCR, and TCRdb's table has in-frame clones only and misses some. The data hold just over 300,000 clones, with about 90% observed a single time. Sequenced sample: PBMCs or T cells enriched from blood (not recorded which). Receptors originate from a woman aged 18-29 years with acute COVID-19.

The DNA for the CDR3 is TGTGCCAGCAGTCGACATCCCCCTGAAGCTTTCTTT. As protein: CASSRHPPEAFF. V gene TRBV28 combines with J gene TRBJ1-1, with D unclear. CDR1 is MDHEN, CDR2 SYDVKM, per germline. Trimming removed 5 bases from V and 6 bases from J, with 10 bases in between. This CDR3 comprises 12 residues.

The chain couples TRBV28 to TRBJ1-5; 10 positions agree with TRBD1. Germline CDR1 reads MDHEN; CDR2 reads SYDVKM. The CDR3 consists of 20 residues. V lost 3 bases to trimming and J lost 0 bases; unmatched junction nucleotides: 14. The CDR3 DNA is TGTGCCAGCAGTTTCACCCCCCCGGGACAGGGGTTCTATAGCAATCAGCCCCAGCATTTT. This sequence encodes CASSFTPPGQGFYSNQPQHF.

The chain uses TRBV11-2 and TRBJ1-5; 9 bases are a match to TRBD1. CDR1 is SGHAT and CDR2 is FQNNGV in the germline V gene. The length of the CDR3 is 15 residues. Unmatched junction bases numbered 5, after V lost 5 bases and J lost 3 bases. The CDR3 region has the DNA TGTGCCAGCAGCGAGGGACAGGGAATCAATCAGCCCCAGCATTTT. Amino acid sequence: CASSEGQGINQPQHF.

The chain has TRBV12-5 and TRBJ2-7; 7 bases are shared with TRBD2. CDR3 length: 16 residues. Per germline, CDR1 LGHNT and CDR2 FRNRAP. V shed 4 bases, J shed 1 base, and the junction held 10 bases outside the gene matches. The CDR3: CASGWEGTQDSYEQYF. The CDR3 region has the DNA TGTGCTAGTGGTTGGGAGGGGACCCAAGATTCCTACGAGCAGTACTTC.

The chain is built from TRBV6-4 and TRBJ2-2; D is possibly TRBD1 (6 bases). Germline lookup yields CDR1 MRHNA and CDR2 SNTAGT. Trimming took 4 bases from V and 1 from J, leaving 7 bases between them. The CDR3 contains 14 residues. The CDR3 DNA reads TGTGCCAGCAGTGCGACAGGGAACACCGGGGAGCTGTTTTTT. Amino acids: CASSATGNTGELFF.

This clone was recorded once. The rearrangement joins TRBV5-4 to TRBJ1-1; possible D gene TRBD1, 6 bases. Per the germline V gene, CDR1 is SGHNT and CDR2 is YYREEE (reference sequence). The CDR3 length is 12 residues. The V and J ends lost 0 bases and 8 bases respectively, with 8 bases between them. CDR3 residues: CASSLEDREAFF. The CDR3 coding sequence is TGTGCCAGCAGCTTGGAGGACAGAGAAGCTTTCTTT.

V gene TRBV4-2 combines with J gene TRBJ2-1, with a possible D match to TRBD1 (7 bases). The length of the CDR3 is 15 residues. Germline V gene lookup returns CDR1 LGHNA and CDR2 YNFKEQ. Trimming stripped 7 bases from V and 4 bases from J, with 17 bases between. CDR3 in amino acids: CASTLGGGGYNEQFF. The CDR3 DNA reads TGTGCCAGCACCCTTGGAGGGGGCGGGTACAATGAGCAGTTCTTC.

This clone came up a few times. The gene calls are TRBV5-1 and TRBJ2-7, with 7 bases that match TRBD1. Trimming removed 3 bases from V and 3 bases from J; junction bases left unmatched: 6. The CDR3 has 14 amino acids. The germline gives CDR1 SGHRS, CDR2 YFSETQ. The CDR3 DNA reads TGCGCCAGCAGCTCCACAGGGGTGATCTACGAGCAGTACTTC. It codes for CASSSTGVIYEQYF.

The J gene is TRBJ1-1, the V gene TRBV28, with D tentatively TRBD1 (6 bases). CDR3 length: 14 residues. Germline V gene data show CDR1 as MDHEN and CDR2 as SYDVKM. V lost 2 bases and J 5 bases, leaving 12 bases between the germline ends. The chain's CDR3 is CASSLEQGWTEAFF. The DNA for the CDR3 is TGTGCCAGCAGTTTAGAACAGGGTTGGACTGAAGCTTTCTTT.

V and J are TRBV18 and TRBJ2-1, with TRBD2 matching over 8 bases. Germline assignment: CDR1 KGHSH and CDR2 LQKENI. Losses at the gene ends were 2 bases for V and 6 bases for J; bases not matched to a gene: 12. The CDR3 sequence is 17 residues long. The CDR3 DNA follows: TGTGCCAGCTCACCAAATGCAGCGGGAGAGTTCTCCAATGAGCAGTTCTTC. Translated, it gives CASSPNAAGEFSNEQFF.

The chain employs TRBV4-2 and TRBJ1-2; 7 nucleotides match TRBD1. Unmatched junction bases numbered 3, after V lost 3 bases and J lost 2 bases. The CDR3 sequence is 14 residues long. The germline V gene encodes CDR1 LGHNA and CDR2 YNFKEQ. The CDR3 spells CASSHPTGNYGYTF. In DNA form, the CDR3 reads TGTGCCAGCAGCCATCCGACAGGGAACTATGGCTACACCTTC.

The chain employs TRBV18 and TRBJ1-5; D gene uncertain. CDR1 KGHSH and CDR2 LQKENI come from the germline V gene. The CDR3 is 14 amino acids. V was clipped by 3 bases and J by 7 bases, with 13 bases between them. The CDR3 nucleotides are TGTGCCAGCTCACCCGGTTGGGGAGACCAGCCCCAGCATTTT. Protein: CASSPGWGDQPQHF.

V gene TRBV28 combines with J gene TRBJ2-5; 11 nucleotides agree with TRBD1. Germline values: CDR1 MDHEN, CDR2 SYDVKM. V was clipped by 2 bases and J by 5 bases; unmatched bases: 7. The CDR3 contains 16 residues. The CDR3 loop is CASSLRTGGRQETQYF. The CDR3 nucleotides read TGTGCCAGCAGTTTACGGACAGGGGGCAGGCAGGAGACCCAGTACTTC. The whole variable domain, remainder taken from reference TRBV28 and TRBJ2-5, is DVKVTQSSRYLVKRTGEKVFLECVQDMDHENMFWYRQDPGLGLRLIYFSYDVKMKEKGDIPEGYSVSREKKERFSLILESASTNQTSMYLCASSLRTGGRQETQYFGPGTRLLVL.

The chain couples TRBV6-9 to TRBJ2-3; 13 positions match TRBD2. V lost 5 bases and J lost 6; bases outside the gene matches: 8. The CDR3 is 16 residues long. CDR1 is MNHGY and CDR2 is SVAAGI in the germline V gene. CDR3 sequence reads: CASSVWTSGSEDTQYF. For the CDR3, the DNA is TGTGCCAGCAGTGTGTGGACTAGCGGGAGTGAGGATACGCAGTATTTT.

The chain joins TRBV7-2 to TRBJ2-1; 8 nucleotides align to TRBD2. J lost 5 bases, V lost 7 bases, and 7 bases had no gene match. The CDR3 spans 14 residues. CDR1 and CDR2 from the germline V gene are SGHTA and FQGNSA. The CDR3 loop is CASTSREGDNEQFF. In DNA form, the CDR3 reads TGTGCCAGCACCTCCCGGGAGGGGGACAATGAGCAGTTCTTC.

This clone was seen just once. The V call is TRBV5-1, the J call TRBJ2-1; 7 bases line up with TRBD2. CDR1 SGHRS and CDR2 YFSETQ come from the germline V gene. Trimming removed 5 bases from V and 13 bases from J; junction bases left unmatched: 24. There are 17 residues in the CDR3. CDR3 nucleotides: TGCGCCAGCAGTTCCCGGGAGTCCCGGGTCCCAGCGGGACGACAGTTCTTC. Translated: CASSSRESRVPAGRQFF.

As DNA, the CDR3 is TGTGCCAGCAGCCCCCACCGGGACTGGGGCTACGAGCAGTACTTC. Translation gives CASSPHRDWGYEQYF. This chain joins TRBV11-2 and TRBJ2-7; possible D gene TRBD2, 6 bases. V lost 5 bases and J 3 bases, leaving 17 bases between the germline ends. Per germline, CDR1 SGHAT and CDR2 FQNNGV. CDR3 length: 15 amino acids.

The CDR3 sequence: CASSWHTGINSPLHF. The CDR3, as DNA: TGTGCCAGCAGTTGGCATACCGGGATTAATTCACCCCTCCACTTT. V gene TRBV28 combines with J gene TRBJ1-6, with D uncertain. Germline loops: CDR1 MDHEN, CDR2 SYDVKM. CDR3 length: 15 residues. The germline V and J ends were trimmed by 4 bases and 6 bases, with 13 bases remaining between them.

This chain uses TRBV12-3 or TRBV12-4 with TRBJ1-1; unclear D gene. Trimming left V 5 bases short and J 0 bases short, with 4 bases between. This CDR3 contains 12 residues. The CDR3 nucleotides are TGTGCCAGCAGTCCTATGAACACTGAAGCTTTCTTT. It is translated as CASSPMNTEAFF.

The chain couples TRBV24-1 to TRBJ2-3; 9 nucleotides match TRBD2. This CDR3 is built from 17 residues. With 2 bases clipped from V and 5 bases from J, the junction kept 10 bases outside the gene matches. Germline loops: CDR1 KGHDR, CDR2 SFDVKD. CDR3 in amino acids: CATSDSSAGGPIDTQYF. In nucleotides, the CDR3 is TGTGCCACCAGTGATTCATCGGCGGGAGGGCCTATAGATACGCAGTATTTT.

The rearrangement uses TRBV7-3 and TRBJ1-1; D is unresolved. This CDR3 region has 13 residues. Per the germline V gene, CDR1 is SGHTA and CDR2 is FQGTGA. The ends were cut back, 6 bases at V and 4 bases at J, with 12 bases in the middle. The CDR3 loop reads CASRATWSTEAFF. The CDR3 nucleotides are TGTGCCAGCAGGGCTACATGGAGCACTGAAGCTTTCTTT.

The rearrangement links TRBV27 to TRBJ1-5; TRBD1 might be the D (5 bases). Looked up from germline, CDR1 is MNHEY and CDR2 is SMNVEV (reference sequence). V gave up 2 bases and J gave up 7 bases, with 9 bases separating them. The CDR3 length is 13 residues. Written as DNA, the CDR3 is TGTGCCAGCAGTTTACAGGGAGGGCAGCCCCAGCATTTT. It yields the protein CASSLQGGQPQHF.

CDR3 nucleotides: TGTGCCAGTAGTATGGTGGAGGGGGCGTCAATCTATGGCTACACCTTC. Residues: CASSMVEGASIYGYTF. The rearrangement links TRBV19 to TRBJ1-2, with 7 bases identical to TRBD1. V shed 3 bases, J shed 4 bases, and the junction held 11 bases outside the gene matches. There are 16 residues in the CDR3. From germline, CDR1 is LNHDA and CDR2 SQIVND (reference sequence).

V and J are TRBV15 and TRBJ2-6; 10 nucleotides align to TRBD2. Germline CDR1 and CDR2: LNHNV and YYDKDF (reference sequence). J lost 1 base, V lost 5 bases, and 5 bases had no gene match. The CDR3 is 17 residues long. DNA of the CDR3: TGTGCCACCAGCCGAGGACTAGCGGTATCTGGGGCCAACGTCCTGACTTTC. Amino acids: CATSRGLAVSGANVLTF.

This rearrangement joins TRBV7-6 to TRBJ2-1, with a tentative D call TRBD1 (6 bases). Trimming removed 2 bases from V and 2 bases from J, with 19 bases in between. Per germline, CDR1 SGHVS and CDR2 FNYEAQ. The CDR3 extends over 18 amino acids. The CDR3 nucleotides are TGTGCCAGCAGCTTACCAAAGGGGGACCATCGACCCTACAATGAGCAGTTCTTC. It encodes CASSLPKGDHRPYNEQFF.

CDR3 sequence (DNA): TGTGCCAGCTCTCTTCTGGCGGAGCACAATGAGCAGTTCTTC. Residues: CASSLLAEHNEQFF. The rearrangement joins TRBV18 to TRBJ2-1; D ambiguous. CDR1 KGHSH and CDR2 LQKENI come from the germline V gene. Deletions cut 6 bases from V and 5 bases from J, with 14 bases between. This CDR3 is built from 14 residues. Full variable domain (remainder filled in from reference TRBV18 and TRBJ2-1): NAGVMQNPRHLVRRRGQEARLRCSPMKGHSHVYWYRQLPEEGLKFMVYLQKENIIDESGMPKERFSAEFPKEGPSILRIQQVVRGDSAAYFCASSLLAEHNEQFFGPGTRLTVL.

The chain couples TRBV28 to TRBJ1-2, with D unclear. The V and J ends lost 3 bases and 7 bases respectively, with 6 bases between them. CDR3 length: 11 residues. Germline loops: CDR1 MDHEN, CDR2 SYDVKM. CDR3 in amino acids: CASSFHGGYTF. CDR3 coding DNA: TGTGCCAGCAGTTTCCACGGTGGCTACACCTTC.

CDR3 coding DNA: TGTGCCAGCAGCCGGACAGGGGGTTATGGCTACACCTTC. The encoded protein is CASSRTGGYGYTF. V gene TRBV28 combines with J gene TRBJ1-2; 10 bases map to TRBD1. From germline, CDR1 is MDHEN and CDR2 SYDVKM. V dropped 6 bases and J dropped 5; count of bases not matched to a gene: 3. The CDR3 loop spans 13 amino acids.

The rearrangement joins TRBV27 to TRBJ2-7, with TRBD2 matching 9 bases. This CDR3 contains 14 residues. The trim removed 7 bases at V and 3 bases at J, leaving 7 bases unmatched. Per the germline V gene, CDR1 is MNHEY and CDR2 is SMNVEV (reference sequence). CDR3 nucleotide sequence: TGTGCCAGCAAAAGCCTAGCGGGGCTCTACGAGCAGTACTTC. Its translation: CASKSLAGLYEQYF.